The 3 T cell receptor beta chains presented below share a single source sample, sequenced in a study of T-cell reconstitution after alpha-beta-depleted transplantation in children. Unique molecular identifiers tagged the TCRbeta library. Each CDR3 protein gets one entry after TCRdb re-called the PCR reads with MiXCR. The sample holds about 200,000 distinct CDR3 sequences; roughly 8.3% are singletons and the top ten take less than 40%. The sequences come from PBMCs, mostly from graft donor cells, collected 360 days after TCRalphabeta/CD19-depleted stem cell transplant. Receptor source: a male patient under 10 years old who had a stem cell transplant for acute myeloid leukemia, so the T cells may come from the graft donor.

The DNA for the CDR3 is TGCAGCGTTGAGTCGACAGCTAGGGGCACTGAAGCTTTCTTT. Protein sequence: CSVESTARGTEAFF. This chain links TRBV29-1 with TRBJ1-1; tentative D call: TRBD1 (5 bases). This CDR3 is 14 amino acids long. The germline gives CDR1 SQVTM, CDR2 ANQGSEA. V was cut by 3 bases and J by 4 bases, with 15 bases left in between.

This clonotype was seen more than once but under ten times. This sequence joins TRBV20-1 and TRBJ1-4; D not certain. The CDR3 has 15 residues. Trimming shortened V by 2 bases and J by 3 bases, and 13 bases separated the two germline ends. Germline CDR1 DFQATT, CDR2 SNEGSKA (reference sequence). The CDR3 reads CSARPITTSNEKLFF. DNA for the CDR3: TGCAGTGCTAGACCTATCACTACCTCTAATGAAAAACTGTTTTTT.

This sequence joins TRBV12-3 or TRBV12-4 and TRBJ2-3; 8 positions agree with TRBD2. The CDR3 has 16 amino acids. V was clipped by 4 bases and J by 1 base; unmatched bases: 7. CDR3: CASSSGSGGRTDTQYF. The CDR3 bases are TGTGCCAGCAGTTCCGGGTCGGGGGGGCGCACAGATACGCAGTATTTT.